These 11 T cell receptor beta chains share one sample of origin, sequenced in a study of shared clonotypes between healthy human individuals. Profiling relied on immunoSEQ multiplex PCR, and the TCRdb table lists in-frame clones only, not all of them. The top ten clones hold 0.36% of a sample with some 2,500,000 clones, roughly 93% of them seen once. Sequenced input: naive CD4+ T cells from PBMCs. Indicated subset: CD45RA+ positively selected. The receptors stem from a young man in good health. Some clones in this sample may be carry-over from other donors' samples.

V gene TRBV5-1 combines with J gene TRBJ1-1; TRBD1 aligns across 10 bases. Germline values: CDR1 SGHRS, CDR2 YFSETQ. This CDR3 has 15 residues. Trimming at V came to 4 bases and at J to 2 bases, leaving 5 bases not matched to a gene. The CDR3 loop reads CASSTRQGANTEAFF. For the CDR3, the DNA is TGCGCCAGCAGCACCCGACAGGGGGCAAACACTGAAGCTTTCTTT. Full variable domain (remainder filled in from reference TRBV5-1 and TRBJ1-1): KAGVTQTPRYLIKTRGQQVTLSCSPISGHRSVSWYQQTPGQGLQFLFEYFSETQRNKGNFPGRFSGRQFSNSRSEMNVSTLELGDSALYLCASSTRQGANTEAFFGQGTRLTVV.

This sequence joins TRBV28 and TRBJ1-5; tentative D call: TRBD1 (6 bases). The germline V gene encodes CDR1 MDHEN and CDR2 SYDVKM. The V end lost 3 bases, the J end lost 3 bases, and 15 bases lay between the germline ends. The CDR3 is 16 amino acids. CDR3 amino acids: CASSLGETGINQPQHF. CDR3 bases: TGTGCCAGCAGTTTGGGGGAGACAGGAATCAATCAGCCCCAGCATTTT.

The rearrangement joins TRBV5-1 to TRBJ2-7; D unresolved. Trimming pared 0 bases from V and 2 bases from J, leaving 9 bases between. Germline V gives CDR1 SGHRS, CDR2 YFSETQ. CDR3 size: 14 residues. In nucleotides, the CDR3 is TGCGCCAGCAGCTTGGCACAGAATACCTACGAGCAGTACTTC. It encodes CASSLAQNTYEQYF.

This chain uses TRBV27 with TRBJ2-1; D call uncertain. The germline V and J ends were trimmed by 8 bases and 3 bases, with 17 bases remaining between them. This CDR3 contains 15 residues. The germline V gene has CDR1 MNHEY and CDR2 SMNVEV (reference sequence). CDR3 DNA sequence: TGTGCCAGCTGGCCCGGGCGAGGTGGCTACAATGAGCAGTTCTTC. Residues: CASWPGRGGYNEQFF.

This chain links TRBV28 with TRBJ1-5; tentative D call: TRBD1 (5 bases). The CDR3 has 18 amino acids. V dropped 2 bases and J dropped 2 bases, with 19 bases sitting between them. Germline CDR1 is MDHEN and CDR2 is SYDVKM. The CDR3 loop is CASSLDRWGVMGNQPQHF. Here the CDR3 DNA reads TGTGCCAGCAGTTTAGATCGTTGGGGGGTAATGGGCAATCAGCCCCAGCATTTT.

The gene calls are TRBV4-3 and TRBJ2-4; unclear D gene. The germline V gene encodes CDR1 LGHNA and CDR2 YSLEER. The germline V and J ends were trimmed by 0 bases and 7 bases, with 7 bases remaining between them. This CDR3 contains 13 residues. The CDR3 nucleotides are TGCGCCAGCAGCCAAGACGCCGGGAACATTCAGTACTTC. This translates into CASSQDAGNIQYF.

In its sample, this clone was seen once. The CDR3 region has the DNA TGTGCCAGCAGCTTGGGCCCACCCACAGGGAATAATTCACCCCTCCACTTT. It is translated as CASSLGPPTGNNSPLHF. J is TRBJ1-6 and V is TRBV5-6; D perhaps matches TRBD1 (6 bases). Trimming cost V 0 bases and J 5 bases, with 15 bases left between them. The CDR3 sequence is 17 residues long. The germline CDR1 and CDR2 sequences are SGHDT and YYEEEE.

The chain combines TRBV7-3 with TRBJ2-1, with TRBD2 matching over 7 bases. V trimming: 3 bases; J trimming: 9 bases; junction bases outside the gene matches: 14. The CDR3 contains 16 residues. The germline V gene encodes CDR1 SGHTA and CDR2 FQGTGA. As DNA, the CDR3 is TGTGCCAGCAGCTTGGGGCCCCTAGCGGACGTGAGTGAGCAGTTCTTC. Its translation is CASSLGPLADVSEQFF. Combining the CDR3 with reference TRBV7-3 and TRBJ2-1 gives the whole variable domain GAGVSQTPSNKVTEKGKYVELRCDPISGHTALYWYRQSLGQGPEFLIYFQGTGAADDSGLPNDRFFAVRPEGSVSTLKIQRTERGDSAVYLCASSLGPLADVSEQFFGPGTRLTVL.

The rearrangement uses TRBV7-2 and TRBJ1-1, with 8 bases that match TRBD1. The CDR3 contains 15 residues. V dropped 3 bases and J dropped 4; count of bases not matched to a gene: 7. Germline V gives CDR1 SGHTA, CDR2 FQGNSA. The CDR3 region is CASSFQTGAVTEAFF. CDR3 nucleotide sequence: TGTGCCAGCAGCTTTCAGACAGGGGCGGTCACTGAAGCTTTCTTT.

The CDR3: CASTTVRGGANVLTF. The CDR3 DNA is TGTGCCAGTACCACTGTCCGTGGCGGGGCCAACGTCCTGACTTTC. J is TRBJ2-6 and V is TRBV19; D remains unclear. The V end was cut by 7 bases, the J end by 4 bases, with 14 bases between. CDR1 is LNHDA, CDR2 SQIVND, per germline (reference sequence). The CDR3 loop spans 15 amino acids.

The chain couples TRBV7-8 to TRBJ2-3; D might be TRBD1 (5 bases). The germline gives CDR1 SGHVS, CDR2 FQNEAQ. CDR3 size: 15 residues. Trimming took off 0 bases at V and 6 bases at J, with 13 bases between the two ends. CDR3 bases: TGTGCCAGCAGCTTAGCTCTCCTAGGGGATGATACGCAGTATTTT. Translation: CASSLALLGDDTQYF. The complete variable domain, with remaining parts taken from reference TRBV7-8 and TRBJ2-3, reads GAGVSQSPRYKVAKRGQDVALRCDPISGHVSLFWYQQALGQGPEFLTYFQNEAQLDKSGLPSDRFFAERPEGSVSTLKIQRTQQEDSAVYLCASSLALLGDDTQYFGPGTRLTVL.